This T cell receptor beta chain was identified during a study of early T cells in non-severe SARS-CoV-2 infection. Background on the study: Chains stayed unpaired after sequencing of bulk RNA from unsorted whole blood. Study observations and caveats: Anti-spike CD8 responses were favored in VDJdb matching, and private and CD4 specificities were missed.

The TCR library protocol was used to attach unique molecular identifiers. These identifiers were attached to individual cDNA molecules. Each CDR3 protein gets one entry after TCRdb re-called the 5' RACE reads with MiXCR. The sample holds tens of thousands of distinct CDR3 sequences; around 4.5% are singletons and the top ten take roughly a fifth. The V gene's germline CDR1 is SGHDT and CDR2 YYEEEE. The CDR3 extends over 13 amino acids. Trimming removed 2 bases at V and 7 bases at J, with 12 bases between. This clonotype was seen many times. Its target is not known. The V and J genes are TRBV5-6 and TRBJ1-1; D might be TRBD1 (5 bases). This receptor was taken from an adult who was a healthcare worker with PCR-confirmed SARS-CoV-2 infection or an uninfected control (not recorded which). The material sequenced was whole blood. The CDR3 is CASSFWGRIEAFF. CDR3 DNA: TGTGCCAGCAGCTTTTGGGGACGGATTGAAGCTTTCTTT.